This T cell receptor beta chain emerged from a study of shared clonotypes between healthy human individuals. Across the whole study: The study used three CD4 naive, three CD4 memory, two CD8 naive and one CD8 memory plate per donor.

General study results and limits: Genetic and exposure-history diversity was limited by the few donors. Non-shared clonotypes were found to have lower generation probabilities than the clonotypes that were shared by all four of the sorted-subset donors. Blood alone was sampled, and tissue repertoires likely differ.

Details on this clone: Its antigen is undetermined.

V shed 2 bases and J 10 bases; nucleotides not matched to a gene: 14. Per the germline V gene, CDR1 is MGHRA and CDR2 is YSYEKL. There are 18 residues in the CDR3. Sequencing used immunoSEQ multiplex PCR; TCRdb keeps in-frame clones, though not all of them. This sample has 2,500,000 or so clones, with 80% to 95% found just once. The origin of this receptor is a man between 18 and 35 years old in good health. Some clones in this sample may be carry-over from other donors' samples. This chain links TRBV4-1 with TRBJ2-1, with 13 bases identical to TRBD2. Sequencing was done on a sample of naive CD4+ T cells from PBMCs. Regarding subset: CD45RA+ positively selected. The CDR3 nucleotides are TGCGCCAGCAGCCAAAAAGCCCCCCGGACTAGCGGGAGAGGAGAGCAGTTCTTC. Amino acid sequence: CASSQKAPRTSGRGEQFF.